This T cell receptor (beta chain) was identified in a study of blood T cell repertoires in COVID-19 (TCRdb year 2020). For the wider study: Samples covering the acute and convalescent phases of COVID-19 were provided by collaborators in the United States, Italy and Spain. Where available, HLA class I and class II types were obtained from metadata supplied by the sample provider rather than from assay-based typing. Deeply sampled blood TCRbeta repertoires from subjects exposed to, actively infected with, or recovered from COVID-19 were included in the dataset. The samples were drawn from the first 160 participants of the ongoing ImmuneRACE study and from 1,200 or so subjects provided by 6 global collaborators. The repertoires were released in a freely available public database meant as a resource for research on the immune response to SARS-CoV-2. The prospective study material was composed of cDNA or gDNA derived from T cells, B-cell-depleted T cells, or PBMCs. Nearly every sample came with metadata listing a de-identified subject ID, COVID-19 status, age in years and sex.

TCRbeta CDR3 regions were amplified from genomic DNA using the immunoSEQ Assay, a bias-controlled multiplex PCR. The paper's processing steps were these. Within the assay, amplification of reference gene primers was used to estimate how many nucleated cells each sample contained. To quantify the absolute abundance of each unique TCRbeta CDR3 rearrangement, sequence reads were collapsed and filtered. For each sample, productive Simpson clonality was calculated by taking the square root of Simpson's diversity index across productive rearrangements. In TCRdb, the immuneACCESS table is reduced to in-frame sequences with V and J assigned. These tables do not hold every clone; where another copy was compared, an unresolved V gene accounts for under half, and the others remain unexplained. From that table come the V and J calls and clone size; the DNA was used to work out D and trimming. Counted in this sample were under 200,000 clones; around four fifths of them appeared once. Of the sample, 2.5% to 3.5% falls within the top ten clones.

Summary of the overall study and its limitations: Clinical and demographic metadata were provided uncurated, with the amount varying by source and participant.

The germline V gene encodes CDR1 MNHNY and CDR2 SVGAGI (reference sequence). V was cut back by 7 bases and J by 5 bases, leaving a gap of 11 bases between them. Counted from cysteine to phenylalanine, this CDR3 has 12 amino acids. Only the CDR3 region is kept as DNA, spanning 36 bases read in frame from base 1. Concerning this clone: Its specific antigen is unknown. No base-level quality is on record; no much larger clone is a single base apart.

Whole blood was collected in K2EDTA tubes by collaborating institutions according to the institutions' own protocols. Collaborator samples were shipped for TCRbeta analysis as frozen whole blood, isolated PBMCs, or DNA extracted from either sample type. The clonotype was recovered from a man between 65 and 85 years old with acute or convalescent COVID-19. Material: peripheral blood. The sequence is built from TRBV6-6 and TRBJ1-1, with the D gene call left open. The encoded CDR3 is CASTLETTEAFF. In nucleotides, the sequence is TGTGCCAGCACCCTAGAGACTACTGAAGCTTTCTTT.